The 30 T cell receptor beta chains in this list originate from one sample, sequenced in a study of PD-1 and CTLA-4 blockade in melanoma. Generated by immunoSEQ multiplex PCR, the TCRdb table keeps only in-frame clones and is missing some. The table shows some 15,000 clones, with under 85% occurring only once. This material consisted of CD8+ T cells from peripheral blood, taken before anti-PD-1 treatment. These receptors came from a human donor with melanoma.

This clone showed up just a few times. This CDR3 reads CASSAEPFSGANVLTF. The CDR3 DNA reads TGTGCCAGCAGTGCGGAGCCCTTCTCTGGGGCCAACGTCCTGACTTTC. The rearrangement links TRBV6-1 to TRBJ2-6; D gene uncertain. The CDR3 spans 16 residues. Germline V gene data show CDR1 as MNHNS and CDR2 as SASEGT. Trimming shortened V by 4 bases and J by 0 bases, and 10 bases separated the two germline ends.

The chain is built from TRBV5-5 and TRBJ2-7; no reliable D call. Trimming left V 0 bases short and J 3 bases short, with 13 bases between. The CDR3 sequence is 15 residues long. Germline V CDR1 and CDR2: SGHKS, YYEKEE (reference sequence). CDR3 in amino acids: CASSLDRQVVYEQYF. CDR3 nucleotides: TGTGCCAGCAGCTTGGATCGGCAGGTTGTCTACGAGCAGTACTTC.

The rearrangement joins TRBV10-3 to TRBJ1-1; TRBD1 is a possible D gene (5 bases). V was cut by 0 bases and J by 1 base, with 15 bases left in between. The V gene's germline CDR1 is ENHRY and CDR2 SYGVKD. The CDR3 is made up of 17 amino acids. In nucleotides, the CDR3 is TGTGCCATCAGTGAGTCGATCATAACAAGGGGGAACACTGAAGCTTTCTTT. Translated, it gives CAISESIITRGNTEAFF.

This clone rates as medium-sized. J is TRBJ1-3 and V is TRBV7-2, with 8 positions matching TRBD1. Trimming at V came to 4 bases and at J to 6 bases, leaving 20 bases not matched to a gene. There are 19 residues in the CDR3. The germline gives CDR1 SGHTA, CDR2 FQGNSA. CDR3 coding DNA: TGTGCCAGCAGCTCCCTCCCGGGACAGGCGTCTTTTGGAGCAAACACCATATATTTT. It encodes CASSSLPGQASFGANTIYF.

The V call is TRBV29-1, the J call TRBJ1-2, with 7 bases that match TRBD1. V was pared by 5 bases and J by 6 bases, with 9 bases of the junction left unmatched. The CDR3 covers 13 residues. Germline V gene data show CDR1 as SQVTM and CDR2 as ANQGSEA. The CDR3 nucleotides read TGCAGCGTTCTGGGCGACAGGGATAATGGCTACACCTTC. Protein sequence: CSVLGDRDNGYTF.

V usage is TRBV6-1 and J usage is TRBJ2-3, with 7 positions matching TRBD2. Trimming at V came to 2 bases and at J to 4 bases, leaving 12 bases not matched to a gene. Germline V CDR1 and CDR2: MNHNS, SASEGT. The CDR3 covers 17 residues. In DNA, the CDR3 is TGTGCCAGCAGTGAACGCAGGGTCCAACGGGGGGCAGATACGCAGTATTTT. Protein product: CASSERRVQRGADTQYF.

This rearrangement joins TRBV27 to TRBJ2-7, with 12 nucleotides matching TRBD2. CDR1 MNHEY and CDR2 SMNVEV come from the germline V gene (reference sequence). The CDR3 has 16 amino acids. V shed 6 bases, J shed 0 bases, and the junction held 6 bases outside the gene matches. CDR3 DNA: TGTGCCAGCAGCCCCTTACTAGCGGGGGGCTCCTACGAGCAGTACTTC. Translation gives CASSPLLAGGSYEQYF.

The chain recombines TRBV5-1 with TRBJ2-5; 10 bases line up with TRBD1. From germline, CDR1 is SGHRS and CDR2 YFSETQ. This CDR3 has 16 amino acids. Trimming removed 4 bases from V and 4 bases from J; junction bases left unmatched: 10. CDR3 amino acids: CASSTGTGVVGETQYF. The CDR3 DNA is TGCGCCAGCAGCACCGGGACAGGGGTAGTAGGAGAGACCCAGTACTTC.

The gene calls are TRBV21-1 and TRBJ2-5; the tabulated D call, TRBD2, remains unverified against the DNA. TRBV21-1 is annotated as a pseudogene. This CDR3 comprises 14 residues. The CDR3 coding sequence is TGTGCCAGCAGCCGGTCATATCCACGGGAGACCCAGTACTTC. This sequence encodes CASSRSYPRETQYF.

The CDR3 DNA follows: TGTGCCAGTAGTTGGGGTTCCACTGAAGCTTTCTTT. Amino acids: CASSWGSTEAFF. This chain connects TRBV19 to TRBJ1-1; D unresolved. The length of the CDR3 is 12 residues. V lost 5 bases to trimming and J lost 4 bases, with 8 bases between them. Germline-derived CDR1 and CDR2 are LNHDA and SQIVND (reference sequence).

The J gene is TRBJ2-1, the V gene TRBV11-3; D may be TRBD1 (6 bases). This CDR3 has 15 amino acids. Germline V gives CDR1 SGHNT, CDR2 YENEEA. Trimming pared 1 base from V and 6 bases from J, leaving 13 bases between. DNA for the CDR3: TGTGCCAGCAGCTTAGCTGTTCCAGGGGCCAATGAGCAGTTCTTC. It specifies CASSLAVPGANEQFF.

This clone was counted only a few times. V usage is TRBV27 and J usage is TRBJ1-5, with D possibly being TRBD1 (6 bases). Trimming left V 4 bases short and J 4 bases short, with 11 bases between. CDR1 MNHEY and CDR2 SMNVEV come from the germline V gene (reference sequence). The CDR3 covers 14 residues. The CDR3 DNA is TGTGCCAGCAGTTCTGGACAGCCAAATCAGCCCCAGCATTTT. It codes for CASSSGQPNQPQHF.

The rearrangement links TRBV3-1 (or the pseudogene TRBV3-2) to TRBJ2-7, with D possibly TRBD2 on 5 matching bases. This CDR3 has 15 amino acids. Trimming removed 0 bases from V and 2 bases from J, with 11 bases in between. Germline CDR1 and CDR2: LGHDT and YNNKEL (reference sequence). CDR3 sequence (DNA): TGTGCCAGCAGCCAAGATCGGGAAACCACCTACGAGCAGTACTTC. It is translated as CASSQDRETTYEQYF.

This sequence joins TRBV6-2 or TRBV6-3 and TRBJ2-7; tentative D call: TRBD2 (6 bases). The germline V gene has CDR1 MNHEY and CDR2 SVGEGT. There are 15 residues in the CDR3. Trimming shortened V by 4 bases and J by 3 bases, and 16 bases separated the two germline ends. The CDR3 bases are TGTGCCAGCAGTTTTAGTTTACCGGAGGGCTACGAGCAGTACTTC. It codes for CASSFSLPEGYEQYF.

CDR3 in amino acids: CASSWGSNEKLFF. DNA of the CDR3: TGTGCCAGCAGTTGGGGGTCTAATGAAAAACTGTTTTTT. V usage is TRBV6-5 and J usage is TRBJ1-4; the D gene is possibly TRBD1 (5 bases). The germline V gene encodes CDR1 MNHEY and CDR2 SVGAGI. The length of the CDR3 is 13 residues. V was trimmed by 4 bases and J by 3 bases, leaving 6 bases between them.

The genes are TRBV4-1 and TRBJ2-1; no clear D. Germline lookup yields CDR1 MGHRA and CDR2 YSYEKL. The V end lost 1 base, the J end lost 2 bases, and 6 bases lay between the germline ends. The CDR3 covers 14 residues. The CDR3 spells CASSQARTYNEQFF. The CDR3 nucleotides are TGCGCCAGCAGCCAAGCCAGAACCTACAATGAGCAGTTCTTC.

V is TRBV30 and J is TRBJ1-1; possibly TRBD1 for D (5 bases). V shed 5 bases and J shed 5 bases, with 15 bases lying between them. The CDR3 consists of 13 residues. From germline, CDR1 is GTSNPN and CDR2 SVGIG (reference sequence). The CDR3 bases are TGTGCCTGGGGGGGTCAATTGGGGACTGAAGCTTTCTTT. Protein sequence: CAWGGQLGTEAFF.

The rearrangement joins TRBV7-9 to TRBJ1-4; D ambiguous. The CDR3 length is 15 residues. Germline V gives CDR1 SEHNR, CDR2 FQNEAQ (reference sequence). V was cut by 5 bases and J by 8 bases, with 18 bases left in between. CDR3 region: CASSHNRFEREKLFF. CDR3 DNA sequence: TGTGCCAGCAGCCACAACAGATTTGAGCGGGAAAAACTGTTTTTT. Supplemented by reference TRBV7-9 and TRBJ1-4, the full variable domain reads DTGVSQNPRHKITKRGQNVTFRCDPISEHNRLYWYRQTLGQGPEFLTYFQNEAQLEKSRLLSDRFSAERPKGSFSTLEIQRTEQGDSAMYLCASSHNRFEREKLFFGSGTQLSVL.

The CDR3 here is CASSLKSGQPQHF. CDR3 nucleotide sequence: TGTGCCAGCAGCTTAAAAAGTGGTCAGCCCCAGCATTTT. This sequence joins TRBV13 and TRBJ1-5; D call uncertain. The germline V gene has CDR1 PRHDT and CDR2 FYEKMQ (reference sequence). Trimming took off 2 bases at V and 6 bases at J, with 8 bases between the two ends. This CDR3 has 13 residues.

The gene calls are TRBV7-9 and TRBJ2-7; the D call may be TRBD1 or TRBD2 (5 bases each). Germline lookup yields CDR1 SEHNR and CDR2 FQNEAQ (reference sequence). The CDR3 is 13 residues long. Trimming removed 3 bases from V and 5 bases from J, with 11 bases in between. CDR3 residues: CASSFGGFDEQYF. The CDR3 DNA follows: TGTGCCAGCAGCTTTGGGGGTTTTGACGAGCAGTACTTC.

This chain connects TRBV5-1 to TRBJ2-2, with D unresolved. This CDR3 contains 14 residues. Trimming removed 0 bases at V and 5 bases at J, with 8 bases between. CDR1 is SGHRS, CDR2 YFSETQ, per germline. CDR3 in amino acids: CASSLGMGTGELFF. CDR3 DNA: TGCGCCAGCAGCTTGGGGATGGGGACCGGGGAGCTGTTTTTT.

The V gene is TRBV7-6, the J gene TRBJ2-1; D unresolved. V dropped 1 base and J dropped 4 bases, with 5 bases sitting between them. This CDR3 has 13 residues. The germline V gene encodes CDR1 SGHVS and CDR2 FNYEAQ. CDR3: CASSLGAYNEQFF. The CDR3 DNA reads TGTGCCAGCAGCTTAGGAGCTTACAATGAGCAGTTCTTC. Looking up the rest from reference TRBV7-6 and TRBJ2-1 gives the full variable domain: GAGVSQSPRYKVTKRGQDVALRCDPISGHVSLYWYRQALGQGPEFLTYFNYEAQQDKSGLPNDRFSAERPEGSISTLTIQRTEQRDSAMYRCASSLGAYNEQFFGPGTRLTVL.

The rearrangement joins TRBV27 to TRBJ2-2; the match to TRBD2 covers 9 bases. The V and J ends lost 2 bases and 2 bases, in that order; junction bases with no gene match: 9. This CDR3 region has 18 residues. CDR1 MNHEY and CDR2 SMNVEV come from the germline V gene (reference sequence). The CDR3 is CASSLTPAGTSNTGELFF. The CDR3, as DNA: TGTGCCAGCAGTTTAACTCCCGCCGGGACTAGCAACACCGGGGAGCTGTTTTTT.

The J gene is TRBJ2-7, the V gene TRBV27; no firm D call. V was cut by 2 bases and J by 3 bases, with 8 bases left in between. There are 13 residues in the CDR3. Germline values: CDR1 MNHEY, CDR2 SMNVEV (reference sequence). CDR3 DNA: TGTGCCAGCAGTTTAAAAAGCTACTACGAGCAGTACTTC. This codes for CASSLKSYYEQYF.

The V call is TRBV19, the J call TRBJ2-5; 9 nucleotides align to TRBD2. The germline gives CDR1 LNHDA, CDR2 SQIVND (reference sequence). V dropped 5 bases and J dropped 2; count of bases not matched to a gene: 3. The CDR3 totals 14 residues. The CDR3 sequence is CASSPGLAQETQYF. The CDR3 DNA reads TGTGCCAGTAGTCCCGGACTAGCGCAAGAGACCCAGTACTTC.

This clone was picked up a small number of times. J is TRBJ2-3 and V is TRBV13; a possible D gene is TRBD2 (5 bases). CDR1 is PRHDT and CDR2 is FYEKMQ in the germline V gene (reference sequence). V lost 1 base, J lost 4 bases, and 6 bases lay in between. The CDR3 runs 13 residues. The CDR3 region has the DNA TGTGCCAGCAGCTTAGCGAGGGCAGATACGCAGTATTTT. Amino acid sequence: CASSLARADTQYF.

This chain uses TRBV3-1 (or the pseudogene TRBV3-2) with TRBJ2-7; D is unresolved. Germline CDR1 is LGHDT and CDR2 is YNNKEL (reference sequence). Trimming removed 2 bases at V and 2 bases at J, with 7 bases between. This CDR3 is built from 13 residues. The CDR3 DNA follows: TGTGCCAGCAGCCAACTAGTCGCCTACGAGCAGTACTTC. It encodes CASSQLVAYEQYF.

The gene calls are TRBV4-1 and TRBJ2-7, with no clear D. Germline CDR1 is MGHRA and CDR2 is YSYEKL. This CDR3 has 13 residues. Between the trimmed V and J ends, which lost 1 base and 3 bases, there was a span of 7 bases. CDR3: CASSQVSSYEQYF. CDR3 DNA sequence: TGCGCCAGCAGCCAAGTAAGCAGCTACGAGCAGTACTTC.

The rearrangement links TRBV5-1 to TRBJ1-4; D is ambiguous. The CDR3 spans 16 residues. Germline V lookup: CDR1 SGHRS, CDR2 YFSETQ. Trimming stripped 0 bases from V and 7 bases from J, with 16 bases between. As DNA, the CDR3 is TGCGCCAGCAGCTTGGTCGTGGGTCGTCAAGGTGAAAAACTGTTTTTT. This encodes CASSLVVGRQGEKLFF. Complete variable domain (other parts from reference TRBV5-1 and TRBJ1-4): KAGVTQTPRYLIKTRGQQVTLSCSPISGHRSVSWYQQTPGQGLQFLFEYFSETQRNKGNFPGRFSGRQFSNSRSEMNVSTLELGDSALYLCASSLVVGRQGEKLFFGSGTQLSVL.

V gene TRBV11-2 combines with J gene TRBJ2-1; a possible D gene is TRBD1 (6 bases). V was shortened by 3 bases and J by 0 bases, with 9 bases between the two germline ends. CDR3 length: 15 residues. Germline V lookup: CDR1 SGHAT, CDR2 FQNNGV. CDR3 in amino acids: CASSFRGSSYNEQFF. CDR3 nucleotides: TGTGCCAGCAGCTTCAGGGGAAGCTCCTACAATGAGCAGTTCTTC. The whole variable domain, remainder taken from reference TRBV11-2 and TRBJ2-1, is EAGVAQSPRYKIIEKRQSVAFWCNPISGHATLYWYQQILGQGPKLLIQFQNNGVVDDSQLPKDRFSAERLKGVDSTLKIQPAKLEDSAVYLCASSFRGSSYNEQFFGPGTRLTVL.